The TCR beta chain under discussion was sequenced for a study of blood T cells in healthy people across ages. The V gene's germline CDR1 is KGHSH and CDR2 LQKENI. Trimming took off 8 bases at V and 2 bases at J, with 14 bases between the two ends. The CDR3 runs to 14 residues. PCR was performed a second time for about 7 to 11 cycles using a sample-barcoded 5' primer and a J-beta primer mix. All samples gave at least 2.5 million CDR3-containing paired-end reads. From the 5' RACE reads, TCRdb called clonotypes with MiXCR, one entry per CDR3 protein. The data hold roughly 900,000 distinct CDR3 sequences, with 25% to 30% observed a single time.

This TCR was recovered from a woman older than 75 in good health. Sequences were obtained from blood. The chain couples TRBV18 to TRBJ2-3, with TRBD2 as a possible D gene (5 bases). DNA for the CDR3: TGTGCCAGCCGACTATCCTCTAACACAGATACGCAGTATTTT. It translates to CASRLSSNTDTQYF. Filled out from reference TRBV18 and TRBJ2-3, the complete variable domain reads NAGVMQNPRHLVRRRGQEARLRCSPMKGHSHVYWYRQLPEEGLKFMVYLQKENIIDESGMPKERFSAEFPKEGPSILRIQQVVRGDSAAYFCASRLSSNTDTQYFGPGTRLTVL.